This is a list of T cell receptor beta chains from one sample in a study of T cell responses to AZD1222 COVID-19 vaccine. Clones were sequenced by immunoSEQ multiplex PCR, and TCRdb holds only the in-frame ones, with some missing. The profile shows under 150,000 clones, about 90% of them singletons. The sequencing used peripheral blood, collected 28 days after the second AZD1222 dose. These receptors were obtained from an adult who received the AZD1222 COVID-19 vaccine. Each CDR3 is given with its conserved first and last residue. D genes are given only for firm matches. Size tells how often a clone was seen (once, few, many) or the class of an expanded clone, and some rows leave it out.

j_call: TRBJ2-3
d_call: TRBD1
v_call: TRBV13
clone_size: .
cdr3_nt: TGTGCCAGCAGCGAAGGCCACGGGACAGGGAGCACAGATACGCAGTATTTT
cdr3_aa: CASSEGHGTGSTDTQYF

j_call: TRBJ2-2
d_call: .
v_call: TRBV7-9
clone_size: .
cdr3_nt: TGTGCCAGCACAGGGTACACCGGGGAGCTGTTTTTT
cdr3_aa: CASTGYTGELFF

j_call: TRBJ2-5
d_call: .
v_call: TRBV14
clone_size: .
cdr3_nt: TGTGCCAGCAGCCAAGATAATAGCGCAGAGACCCAGTACTTC
cdr3_aa: CASSQDNSAETQYF

j_call: TRBJ2-7
d_call: TRBD2
v_call: TRBV4-1
clone_size: .
cdr3_nt: TGCGCCAGCAGCCACCCGACTAGCGGGAATTACGAGCAGTACTTC
cdr3_aa: CASSHPTSGNYEQYF

j_call: TRBJ2-3
d_call: TRBD2
v_call: TRBV14
clone_size: few
cdr3_nt: TGTGCCAGCAGCCAAGACAGGGTAGGACTAGCGGAGACAGATACGCAGTATTTT
cdr3_aa: CASSQDRVGLAETDTQYF

j_call: TRBJ1-1
d_call: .
v_call: TRBV7-9
clone_size: .
cdr3_nt: TGTGCCAGCAGCCCCGAAAACACTGAAGCTTTCTTT
cdr3_aa: CASSPENTEAFF

j_call: TRBJ1-1
d_call: .
v_call: TRBV5-1
clone_size: .
cdr3_nt: TGCGCCAGCAGCTTGGACAGCTATTACATGAACACTGAAGCTTTCTTT
cdr3_aa: CASSLDSYYMNTEAFF

j_call: TRBJ1-2
d_call: TRBD1
v_call: TRBV11-2
clone_size: .
cdr3_nt: TGTGCCAGCAGCCCGGGACAGGGACAGTATGGCTACACCTTC
cdr3_aa: CASSPGQGQYGYTF

j_call: TRBJ2-2
d_call: .
v_call: TRBV11-3
clone_size: few
cdr3_nt: TGTGCCAGCAGCTACATCGACAGGTTCTACACCGGGGAGCTGTTTTTT
cdr3_aa: CASSYIDRFYTGELFF

j_call: TRBJ1-2
d_call: .
v_call: TRBV5-4
clone_size: .
cdr3_nt: TGTGCCAGCAGCTTGGTTGAGGGATCGGGTTATGGCTACACCTTC
cdr3_aa: CASSLVEGSGYGYTF

j_call: TRBJ2-3
d_call: TRBD2
v_call: TRBV4-3
clone_size: .
cdr3_nt: TGCGCCAGCAGCCAAGATGGGACTAGCGGGGGGGCAGATACGCAGTATTTT
cdr3_aa: CASSQDGTSGGADTQYF

j_call: TRBJ1-1
d_call: .
v_call: TRBV28
clone_size: .
cdr3_nt: TGTGCCAGCACTTCTTGGGGTGGGACTGAAGCTTTCTTT
cdr3_aa: CASTSWGGTEAFF

j_call: TRBJ2-6
d_call: TRBD1
v_call: TRBV18
clone_size: .
cdr3_nt: TGTGCCAGCTCACTCACTAGAGGACAGGGGGCAGGGGACAACGTCCTGACTTTC
cdr3_aa: CASSLTRGQGAGDNVLTF

j_call: TRBJ2-1
d_call: .
v_call: TRBV6-2/TRBV6-3
clone_size: .
cdr3_nt: TGTGCCAGCAGCGCCGGGACCCCTGGTGTCAATGAGCAGTTCTTC
cdr3_aa: CASSAGTPGVNEQFF

j_call: TRBJ1-2
d_call: .
v_call: TRBV5-5
clone_size: .
cdr3_nt: TGTGCCAGCAGCTTCGGACAAGGAGTCCTCCAGCGCGGCTACACCTTC
cdr3_aa: CASSFGQGVLQRGYTF

j_call: TRBJ2-1
d_call: .
v_call: TRBV25-1
clone_size: .
cdr3_nt: TGTGCCAGCAGTGAATCCAGGATATCCTACAATGAGCAGTTCTTC
cdr3_aa: CASSESRISYNEQFF

j_call: TRBJ1-5
d_call: .
v_call: TRBV19
clone_size: .
cdr3_nt: TGTGCCAGTACCCTAAACGACAGGCGCTTTGGACAGCCCCAGCATTTT
cdr3_aa: CASTLNDRRFGQPQHF

j_call: TRBJ1-1
d_call: .
v_call: TRBV30
clone_size: .
cdr3_nt: TGTGCCTGGAGGGCAGGTACCAACACTGAAGCTTTCTTT
cdr3_aa: CAWRAGTNTEAFF

j_call: TRBJ1-2
d_call: .
v_call: TRBV5-4
clone_size: .
cdr3_nt: TGTGCCAGCAGCTCCCTAACGGAGAACTATGGCTACACCTTC
cdr3_aa: CASSSLTENYGYTF

j_call: TRBJ1-5
d_call: .
v_call: TRBV9
clone_size: few
cdr3_nt: TGTGCCAGCAGCGCGACTATGAAGGATCAGCCCCAGCATTTT
cdr3_aa: CASSATMKDQPQHF

j_call: TRBJ2-1
d_call: .
v_call: TRBV28
clone_size: .
cdr3_nt: TGTGCCAGCAGTCCTCAACGTACGCCCAATGAGCAGTTCTTC
cdr3_aa: CASSPQRTPNEQFF

j_call: TRBJ1-1
d_call: TRBD1
v_call: TRBV5-1
clone_size: once
cdr3_nt: TGCGCCAGCAGGTCGGACAGGGGTGACACTGAAGCTTTCTTT
cdr3_aa: CASRSDRGDTEAFF

j_call: TRBJ1-1
d_call: .
v_call: TRBV3-1/TRBV3-2
clone_size: .
cdr3_nt: TGTGCCAGCAGCCAACAGGGGAAGGTTACGGCTTTCTTT
cdr3_aa: CASSQQGKVTAFF

j_call: TRBJ1-1
d_call: .
v_call: TRBV3-1/TRBV3-2
clone_size: .
cdr3_nt: TGTGCCAGCAGCCCGGGGGGGGCTGAAGCTTTCTTT
cdr3_aa: CASSPGGAEAFF

j_call: TRBJ2-4
d_call: .
v_call: TRBV5-1
clone_size: .
cdr3_nt: TGCGCCAGCAGCCTGATTGGGGGCTCGAACGTAGCCAAAAACATTCAGTACTTC
cdr3_aa: CASSLIGGSNVAKNIQYF

j_call: TRBJ1-1
d_call: .
v_call: TRBV7-2
clone_size: .
cdr3_nt: TGTGCCAGCAGCTTTCGCAGGGAGGGCACTGAAGCTTTCTTT
cdr3_aa: CASSFRREGTEAFF

j_call: TRBJ2-1
d_call: .
v_call: TRBV19
clone_size: once
cdr3_nt: TGTGCCAGCCTGCTGACCCCCTCGCACAATGAGCAGTTCTTC
cdr3_aa: CASLLTPSHNEQFF

j_call: TRBJ1-1
d_call: .
v_call: TRBV29-1
clone_size: .
cdr3_nt: TGCAGCGTTGAAGAACCCTTAAGGACTGAAGCTTTCTTT
cdr3_aa: CSVEEPLRTEAFF

j_call: TRBJ1-1
d_call: .
v_call: TRBV2
clone_size: once
cdr3_nt: TGTGCCAGCATTACAAACGCGAACACTGAAGCTTTCTTT
cdr3_aa: CASITNANTEAFF

j_call: TRBJ1-5
d_call: .
v_call: TRBV30
clone_size: once
cdr3_nt: TGTGCCTGGAGTGTCGCTTGGGGGACTCGAGGGAATCAGCCCCAGCATTTT
cdr3_aa: CAWSVAWGTRGNQPQHF

j_call: TRBJ1-4
d_call: TRBD1
v_call: TRBV9
clone_size: .
cdr3_nt: TGTGCCAGCAGCGGCAGGGGGCGGCAGGGTGAAAAACTGTTTTTT
cdr3_aa: CASSGRGRQGEKLFF

j_call: TRBJ1-2
d_call: TRBD1
v_call: TRBV2
clone_size: .
cdr3_nt: TGTGCCGGCGGCAGGGGGTATGGCTACACCTTC
cdr3_aa: CAGGRGYGYTF

j_call: TRBJ1-2
d_call: .
v_call: TRBV28
clone_size: .
cdr3_nt: TGTGCCAGCAGTTTTGGCGGCAACTATGGCTACACCTTC
cdr3_aa: CASSFGGNYGYTF

j_call: TRBJ1-5
d_call: .
v_call: TRBV2
clone_size: .
cdr3_nt: TGTGCCAGCAGACTACGCGCTGGTGGTCAGCCCCAGCATTTT
cdr3_aa: CASRLRAGGQPQHF

j_call: TRBJ1-1
d_call: .
v_call: TRBV2
clone_size: .
cdr3_nt: TGTGCCAGCAGTGAAGCGTATAACACTGAAGCTTTCTTT
cdr3_aa: CASSEAYNTEAFF

j_call: TRBJ2-1
d_call: .
v_call: TRBV24-1
clone_size: .
cdr3_nt: TGTGCCACCAGTGCCGGCGGAGTGGTCTACAATGAGCAGTTCTTC
cdr3_aa: CATSAGGVVYNEQFF

j_call: TRBJ1-2
d_call: .
v_call: TRBV7-9
clone_size: once
cdr3_nt: TGTGCCAGCAGCTCGACCGCTAGGGGCTACACCTTC
cdr3_aa: CASSSTARGYTF

j_call: TRBJ1-5
d_call: .
v_call: TRBV12-3/TRBV12-4
clone_size: medium-sized
cdr3_nt: TGTGCCAGCGCCAGGGGTGGCAATCAGCCCCAGCATTTT
cdr3_aa: CASARGGNQPQHF

j_call: TRBJ1-1
d_call: TRBD1
v_call: TRBV4-2
clone_size: .
cdr3_nt: TGTGCCAGCAGCCCTCCGGGACAGCGGCTTGGTGAAGCTTTCTTT
cdr3_aa: CASSPPGQRLGEAFF

j_call: TRBJ2-1
d_call: TRBD1
v_call: TRBV6-5
clone_size: .
cdr3_nt: TGTGCCAGCAGCCCCGGGACAGGGGTTCATGAGCAGTTCTTC
cdr3_aa: CASSPGTGVHEQFF

j_call: TRBJ1-3
d_call: .
v_call: TRBV18
clone_size: once
cdr3_nt: TGTGCCAGCTCACCAGTATCTGGAAACACCATATATTTT
cdr3_aa: CASSPVSGNTIYF

j_call: TRBJ1-2
d_call: .
v_call: TRBV6-5
clone_size: .
cdr3_nt: TGTGCCAGCAGTTACCTCCAGGGGAATGGAGGCTACACCTTC
cdr3_aa: CASSYLQGNGGYTF

j_call: TRBJ2-1
d_call: .
v_call: TRBV5-6
clone_size: .
cdr3_nt: TGTGCCAGCAGCTTGGCCAGTAATGAGCAGTTCTTC
cdr3_aa: CASSLASNEQFF

j_call: TRBJ2-1
d_call: TRBD1
v_call: TRBV7-9
clone_size: .
cdr3_nt: TGTGCCAGCACCCCAAGGGGGACAGGGACGTACAGGCACAATGAGCAGTTCTTC
cdr3_aa: CASTPRGTGTYRHNEQFF

j_call: TRBJ1-5
d_call: .
v_call: TRBV19
clone_size: .
cdr3_nt: TGTGCCAGTAGTATCTATCAGGGCGGCAATCAGCCCCAGCATTTT
cdr3_aa: CASSIYQGGNQPQHF

j_call: TRBJ1-1
d_call: .
v_call: TRBV7-9
clone_size: .
cdr3_nt: TGTGCCAGCAGCCCAGAGGGGAGAACTGAAGCTTTCTTT
cdr3_aa: CASSPEGRTEAFF